This TCR beta chain was captured in a study of radiotherapy plus CTLA-4 blockade in lung cancer. Overall study context: Disease control was seen in 25% to 40% of patients, objective responses in about 19%. Study results and limitations: In blood, after radiotherapy plus ipilimumab, tumor-derived TCR clones expanded.

Focal radiation plus CTLA-4 blockade with ipilimumab was administered to patients who had chemo-refractory metastatic non-small-cell lung cancer. The V end lost 5 bases, the J end lost 0 bases, and 13 bases lay between the germline ends. This CDR3 region has 15 residues. Germline loops: CDR1 MDHEN, CDR2 SYDVKM. As to this clone: Its antigen remains unidentified.

Profiling relied on immunoSEQ multiplex PCR, and the TCRdb table lists in-frame clones only, not all of them. The sample has about 81,000 clones; less than 80% are singletons. The receptor comes from a human donor with non-small cell lung cancer that progressed on radiotherapy plus ipilimumab. The sample was peripheral blood, taken from a patient treated with radiotherapy plus ipilimumab. The chain recombines TRBV28 with TRBJ1-1; D unresolved. This CDR3 reads CASSPYILMNTEAFF. In DNA form, the CDR3 reads TGTGCCAGCAGTCCATACATTCTCATGAACACTGAAGCTTTCTTT. The full variable domain, its missing parts supplied by reference TRBV28 and TRBJ1-1, is DVKVTQSSRYLVKRTGEKVFLECVQDMDHENMFWYRQDPGLGLRLIYFSYDVKMKEKGDIPEGYSVSREKKERFSLILESASTNQTSMYLCASSPYILMNTEAFFGQGTRLTVV.